These 3 T cell receptor beta chains originate from one sample sequenced in a study of blood T cell repertoires in COVID-19. Repertoires were generated with immunoSEQ multiplex PCR, while TCRdb's copy carries only in-frame clones and drops some. There are more than 80,000 clones in the sample; 85% to 90% occur only once, and 1.5% lies in the top ten. Material for sequencing was peripheral blood. All receptors derive from a human donor with active COVID-19. The donor label of this sample is uncertain.

The chain employs TRBV5-1 and TRBJ2-2; 11 bases are a match to TRBD2. V shed 0 bases, J shed 5 bases, and the junction held 3 bases outside the gene matches. The length of the CDR3 is 16 residues. Per the germline V gene, CDR1 is SGHRS and CDR2 is YFSETQ. CDR3 DNA: TGCGCCAGCAGCTTGGTGTCTAGCGGGGGGACCGGGGAGCTGTTTTTT. Translating it yields CASSLVSSGGTGELFF.

This chain connects TRBV30 to TRBJ1-5, with D possibly matching TRBD1 (5 bases). Trimming took 2 bases from V and 5 from J, leaving 10 bases between them. CDR3 length equals 13 residues. Germline assignment: CDR1 GTSNPN and CDR2 SVGIG (reference sequence). For the CDR3, the DNA is TGTGCCTGGAGTCAGGGCTCGCATCAGCCCCAGCATTTT. Amino acids: CAWSQGSHQPQHF.

This rearrangement joins TRBV6-6 to TRBJ2-3; 9 bases match TRBD2. Per germline, CDR1 MNHNY and CDR2 SVGAGI (reference sequence). The V segment lost 2 bases and the J segment 8 bases; nucleotides outside the gene matches: 11. This CDR3 is built from 16 residues. The CDR3 nucleotides are TGTGCCAGCAGTTACCTCGGCGGGGGGGGCACTGGTACGCAGTATTTT. Translated: CASSYLGGGGTGTQYF.